This record covers a single TCR beta chain. Antigen: not known. The CDR3 totals 18 residues. V shed 5 bases and J 0 bases; nucleotides not matched to a gene: 9. Germline values: CDR1 SEHNR, CDR2 FQNEAQ (reference sequence). This entry belongs to a study of post-analysis software for immune sequencing data. Incorporated into the TCR beta cDNA libraries were unique molecular identifiers, which served to reduce PCR and sequencing biases. TCRdb passed the PCR reads through MiXCR, listing each CDR3 protein once. The sample carries roughly 580,000 distinct CDR3 sequences, around 44% recorded once. General study results and limits: Included in a set of about five TRBV segments more frequent in patients than controls were TRBV5-6, TRBV5-1 and TRBV20-1.

Material for sequencing was blood. The TCR sequence derives from a girl between 10 and 17 years old with multiple sclerosis. V usage is TRBV7-9 and J usage is TRBJ1-5; 11 bases fit TRBD1. CDR3 nucleotides: TGTGCCAGCAGCGGAGGGACAGGGGGATTTCTTAGCAATCAGCCCCAGCATTTT. The encoded protein is CASSGGTGGFLSNQPQHF.